This T cell receptor beta chain was recovered during a study of T cell repertoires in cytomegalovirus infection. Study-wide background: Selection of CMV epitopes for the study included recently identified HLA-C-restricted and well-studied HLA-B-restricted ones. Both CMV infection and a matching HLA type were indicated by public TCR beta signatures.

TCRdb passed the reads through MiXCR, listing each CDR3 protein once. The sample lists 40,000 to 60,000 distinct CDR3 sequences, 21% seen once, with roughly 89% in the top ten. Germline CDR1 reads MNHEY; CDR2 reads SVGAGI. The CDR3 runs to 15 residues. Deletions cut 5 bases from V and 2 bases from J, with 15 bases between. As to this clonotype: Antigen: not known.

Notes on the study in general: Dominating the ex vivo response were TCR beta clonotypes that were CMV-specific and HLA-C-restricted. CMV carriers with the relevant HLA were identified by cumulative public TCR beta family frequency.

The specimen was CD8+ T cells from cultured PBMCs, collected from culture after CMV antigen stimulation. The V and J genes are TRBV6-5 and TRBJ1-1; D gene uncertain. The receptor was isolated from a human donor in good health (CMV status not recorded). Some clones in this sample may be carry-over from other donors' samples. The CDR3 sequence is CASSPRGNPNTEAFF. The CDR3 DNA reads TGTGCCAGCAGTCCTCGCGGCAACCCTAACACTGAAGCTTTCTTT.